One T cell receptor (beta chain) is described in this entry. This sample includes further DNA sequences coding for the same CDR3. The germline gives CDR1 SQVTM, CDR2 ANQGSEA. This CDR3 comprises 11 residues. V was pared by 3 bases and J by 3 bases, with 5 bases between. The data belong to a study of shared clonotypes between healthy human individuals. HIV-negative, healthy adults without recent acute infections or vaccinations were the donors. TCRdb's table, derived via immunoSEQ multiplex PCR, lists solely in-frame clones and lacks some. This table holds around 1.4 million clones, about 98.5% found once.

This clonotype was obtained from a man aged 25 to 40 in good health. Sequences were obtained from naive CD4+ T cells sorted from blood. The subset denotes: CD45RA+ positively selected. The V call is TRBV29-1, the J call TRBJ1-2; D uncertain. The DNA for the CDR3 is TGCAGCGTTGACCTTTACTATGGCTACACCTTC. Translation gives CSVDLYYGYTF.